This T cell receptor (beta chain) came from a study of cytomegalovirus exposure and HLA in healthy donors. Overall study: The roughly 120 validation repertoires were reported in a later analysis to have been generated on the same platform as the 666 first-cohort repertoires.

Study-level results: In the 120 validation repertoires, a later analysis found that first-cohort TCR clusters tended to co-occur.

About this clone: The antigen remains unidentified. One junction end disagrees with the germline gene, perhaps due to a read error.

Method: immunoSEQ multiplex PCR; TCRdb's copy keeps in-frame clones and lacks some. The sample consists of roughly 130,000 clones, almost 90% of them appearing once. The sample taken for sequencing was PBMCs. The TCR was taken from a man in his thirties or forties in good health and CMV-seronegative.

This CDR3 is CARSWGVSGNTIYF. CDR3 in DNA: TGTGCCCGCAGCTGGGGGGTCTCTGGAAACACCATATATTTT. The chain uses TRBV9 and TRBJ1-3; maybe TRBD1 (5 bases). CDR3 length: 14 residues. Germline values: CDR1 SGDLS, CDR2 YYNGEE.